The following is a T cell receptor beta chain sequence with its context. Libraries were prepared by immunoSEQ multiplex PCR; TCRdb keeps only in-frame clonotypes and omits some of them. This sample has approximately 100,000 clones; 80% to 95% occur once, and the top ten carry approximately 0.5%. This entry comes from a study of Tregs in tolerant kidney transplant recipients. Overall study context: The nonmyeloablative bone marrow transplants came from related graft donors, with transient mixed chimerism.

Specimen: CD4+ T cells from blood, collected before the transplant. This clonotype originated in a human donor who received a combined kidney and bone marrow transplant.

CDR3 nucleotide sequence: TGTGCCAGCAGGATTTCGCAGGGTGCGCTTTATGGCTACACCTTC. Encoded protein: CASRISQGALYGYTF. The chain combines TRBV2 with TRBJ1-2; D may be TRBD1 (5 bases). V shed 6 bases and J shed 5 bases, with 19 bases lying between them. Germline V gene data show CDR1 as SNHLY and CDR2 as FYNNEI. CDR3 length: 15 amino acids.